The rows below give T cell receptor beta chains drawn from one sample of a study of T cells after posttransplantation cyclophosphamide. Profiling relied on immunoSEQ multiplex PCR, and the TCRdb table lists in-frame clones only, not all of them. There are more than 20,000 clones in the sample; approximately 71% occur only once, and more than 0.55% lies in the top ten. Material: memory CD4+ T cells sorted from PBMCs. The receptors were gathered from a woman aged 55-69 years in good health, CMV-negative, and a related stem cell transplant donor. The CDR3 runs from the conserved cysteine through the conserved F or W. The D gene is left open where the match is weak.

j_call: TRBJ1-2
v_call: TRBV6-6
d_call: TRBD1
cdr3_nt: TGTGCCAGCAGTTACGGGACAGGGTACTATGGCTACACCTTC
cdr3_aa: CASSYGTGYYGYTF

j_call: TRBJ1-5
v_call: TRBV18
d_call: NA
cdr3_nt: TGTGCCAGCTCACAATTCCCGGAGCAGCCCCAGCATTTT
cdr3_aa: CASSQFPEQPQHF

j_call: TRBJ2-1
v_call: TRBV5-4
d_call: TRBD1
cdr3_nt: TGTGCCAGCAGCCACCTGACAGGGGCCAATGAGCAGTTCTTC
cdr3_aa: CASSHLTGANEQFF

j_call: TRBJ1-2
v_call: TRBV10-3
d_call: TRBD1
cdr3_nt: TGTGCCATCAGTTATCTTGGACAGGGGGCCTATGGCTACACCTTC
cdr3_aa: CAISYLGQGAYGYTF

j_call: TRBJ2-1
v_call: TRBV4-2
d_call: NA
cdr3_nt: TGTGCCAGCAGCCAAGAGCTTGGAAGAGAGGCTCGGAATGAGCAGTTCTTC
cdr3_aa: CASSQELGREARNEQFF

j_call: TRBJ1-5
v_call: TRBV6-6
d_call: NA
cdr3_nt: TGTGCCAGCAGTCCCACAGAACATCAGCCCCAGCATTTT
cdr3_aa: CASSPTEHQPQHF

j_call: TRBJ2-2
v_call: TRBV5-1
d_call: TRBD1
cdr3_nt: TGCGCCAGCAAGGGTACAGGGGAAGGAACCGGGGAGCTGTTTTTT
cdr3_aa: CASKGTGEGTGELFF

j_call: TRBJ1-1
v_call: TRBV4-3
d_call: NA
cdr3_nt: TGCGCCAGCAGCCAAGAAGAGGGAACTGAAGCTTTCTTT
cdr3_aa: CASSQEEGTEAFF

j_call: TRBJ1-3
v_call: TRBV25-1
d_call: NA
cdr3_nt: TGTGCCAGCAGTGCACCCCCGCGAGGGTCTGGAAACACCATATATTTT
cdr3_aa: CASSAPPRGSGNTIYF

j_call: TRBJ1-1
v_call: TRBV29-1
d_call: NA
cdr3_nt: TGCAGCGTTGAAGAAACAGGGAACACTGAAGCTTTCTTT
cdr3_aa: CSVEETGNTEAFF

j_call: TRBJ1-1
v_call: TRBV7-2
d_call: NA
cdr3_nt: TGTGCCAGCAGCTTAGGCAGGGTGAACACTGAAGCTTTCTTT
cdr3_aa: CASSLGRVNTEAFF

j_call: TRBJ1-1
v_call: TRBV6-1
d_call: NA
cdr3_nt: TGTGCCAGCAGTGAAGGTGGGAGGGCTTTCTTT
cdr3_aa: CASSEGGRAFF

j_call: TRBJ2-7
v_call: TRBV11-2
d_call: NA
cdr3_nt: TGTGCCAGCAGCTTAGGAGGGACCTACGAGCAGTACTTC
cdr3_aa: CASSLGGTYEQYF